A selection of T cell receptor beta chains follows, all from one sample in a study of shared T cell receptors in the human thymus. The method was immunoSEQ multiplex PCR; TCRdb's version includes in-frame clones alone and lacks a portion of them. The sample shows some 760,000 clones, 70% to 90% of them seen only once. The same sample was also studied in work on human thymus T cells.

Sequencing was performed on thymocytes. The receptors derive from a girl under three years old with a congenital heart defect. Each CDR3 is given with its conserved first and last residue. A D gene is named only where the DNA matches it firmly. Clone sizes are given selectively: once, few, many, or a class where the clone is expanded.

>15|TRBJ2-7|-|TRBV2|-
TGTGCCAGCACTCGGTCTAGAGGGGGCGGGGACGAGCAGTACTTC
CASTRSRGGGDEQYF
>15|TRBJ2-4|-|TRBV5-1|TRBD1
TGCGCCAGCAGCTTGGACAGGGGGACGAAAAACATTCAGTACTTC
CASSLDRGTKNIQYF
>14|TRBJ1-1|-|TRBV6-5|-
TGTGCCAGCAGTGACAGGTGGATGAACACTGAAGCTTTCTTT
CASSDRWMNTEAFF
>13|TRBJ2-7|-|TRBV2|TRBD2
TGTGCCAGCAGGCGGGGGATATCCTACGAGCAGTACTTC
CASRRGISYEQYF
>14|TRBJ1-4|-|TRBV5-4|-
TGTGCCAGCAGCTCTGACAGGATTAATGAAAAACTGTTTTTT
CASSSDRINEKLFF
>14|TRBJ2-5|-|TRBV30|TRBD2
TGTGCCTGGAGTGTAACTAGCGGCGGCGAGACCCAGTACTTC
CAWSVTSGGETQYF
>18|TRBJ1-1|once|TRBV28|TRBD1
TGTGCCAGCAGGAAAAGAGCAGGACAGGGGGTTCGGATCACTGAAGCTTTCTTT
CASRKRAGQGVRITEAFF
>16|TRBJ2-5|-|TRBV2|TRBD2
TGTGCCAGCAGGGGGGGAATAGCGGGTTCACAAGAGACCCAGTACTTC
CASRGGIAGSQETQYF
>13|TRBJ1-2|-|TRBV5-5|TRBD1
TGTGCCAGCAGCTTTGCCGGACAGGGTGGCTACACCTTC
CASSFAGQGGYTF
>14|TRBJ1-3|-|TRBV19|-
TGTGCCAGCAGGGGAATTTCTTCTGGAAACACCATATATTTT
CASRGISSGNTIYF
>16|TRBJ1-1|-|TRBV5-6|TRBD1
TGTGCCAGCAGCTCTTTGACAGGGAACATGAACACTGAAGCTTTCTTT
CASSSLTGNMNTEAFF
>18|TRBJ1-2|-|TRBV28|TRBD1
TGTGCCAGCACCTTCCCGGGGACAGGAAGGGTGACTAACTATGGCTACACCTTC
CASTFPGTGRVTNYGYTF
>15|TRBJ2-2|-|TRBV6-6|-
TGTGCCAGCAGCCCCGTGGGGCATCCCACCGGGGAGCTGTTTTTT
CASSPVGHPTGELFF
>17|TRBJ2-2|-|TRBV5-1|TRBD2
TGCGCCAGCAGCTATAACACCTCACTAGCGGGGGCCGGGGAGCTGTTTTTT
CASSYNTSLAGAGELFF
>20|TRBJ2-5|-|TRBV7-7|TRBD2
TGTGCTAGCACCAAATTAGACGAATTAGCGGGGCATCAGTACCAAGAGACCCAGTACTTC
CASTKLDELAGHQYQETQYF